This T cell receptor (beta chain) was recovered during a study of blood T cell repertoires in COVID-19. Looking at the study overall: Some COVID-19 samples were acute and others convalescent; all came from the United States, Italy and Spain. T cells, B-cell-depleted T cells, or PBMCs supplied cDNA or gDNA.

The Seattle patients joined while their infection was active and were tracked longitudinally afterward. Unmatched junction bases numbered 5, after V lost 4 bases and J lost 1 base. This CDR3 region has 14 residues. In germline, CDR1 is GTSNPN, CDR2 SVGIG (reference sequence). Authors' methods: Reference gene primer amplification gave estimated nucleated cell counts. Assay: immunoSEQ multiplex PCR; the TCRdb copy retains only in-frame clones and omits some. The V and J calls and clone size are taken from that table; D and trimming were inferred from the DNA. The table has roughly 150,000 clones, roughly 81% seen once.

The receptor was derived from an elderly woman with COVID-19, enrolled during active disease. The chain combines TRBV30 with TRBJ1-1, with 8 bases that match TRBD1. What was sequenced was peripheral blood. The CDR3 DNA follows: TGTGCCTGGATGCCAGGGGGCTGGAACACTGAAGCTTTCTTT. It encodes CAWMPGGWNTEAFF.